This T cell receptor (beta chain) was sequenced for a study of blood T cell repertoires in COVID-19. Turning to the study itself: Nucleic acid was either cDNA or gDNA, and it came from T cells, B-cell-depleted T cells, or PBMCs.

In the original analysis: The assay estimated nucleated cells by amplifying reference gene primers. Repertoires were generated with immunoSEQ multiplex PCR, while TCRdb's copy carries only in-frame clones and drops some. Clone size and V and J calls were adopted from that table, with D and trimming inferred from the DNA. The sample contains 300,000 to 400,000 clones, 75% to 90% of which appear only once. Participant age was roughly 18 to 89 years, and participants resided in about 25 US areas. A case of COVID-19 had been met by exposed participants within 2 weeks before study entry. This clonotype was sampled from a woman aged 25 to 39 who had been exposed to COVID-19. The sample taken for sequencing was PBMCs or T cells enriched from blood (not recorded which).

This CDR3 reads CASSEAGGFSGNTIYF. The CDR3 nucleotides are TGTGCCAGCAGTGAAGCGGGAGGTTTCTCTGGAAACACCATATATTTT. The chain is built from TRBV6-1 and TRBJ1-3, with unresolved D. The V end was cut by 0 bases, the J end by 0 bases, with 9 bases between. The CDR3 loop spans 16 amino acids. Germline CDR1 reads MNHNS; CDR2 reads SASEGT.